A single sample is the source of the 5 T cell receptor beta chains below, sequenced in a study of blood T cell repertoires in COVID-19. Method: immunoSEQ multiplex PCR; TCRdb's copy keeps in-frame clones and lacks some. The repertoire holds more than 200,000 clones, with approximately 78% as singletons. Sequenced sample: peripheral blood. The receptor set was obtained from a woman older than 75 with acute or convalescent COVID-19.

V is TRBV7-2 and J is TRBJ2-2; TRBD1 might be the D (6 bases). CDR1 SGHTA and CDR2 FQGNSA come from the germline V gene. The germline V and J ends were trimmed by 3 bases and 3 bases, with 8 bases remaining between them. CDR3 length: 14 amino acids. The DNA of the CDR3 is TGTGCCAGCAGCTTTAACAGGGACACCGGGGAGCTGTTTTTT. Its protein product is CASSFNRDTGELFF.

CDR3 region: CAWSAKGQTYEQYF. CDR3 DNA sequence: TGTGCCTGGAGTGCAAAGGGACAGACCTACGAGCAGTACTTC. This chain connects TRBV30 to TRBJ2-7; 7 positions agree with TRBD1. Germline lookup yields CDR1 GTSNPN and CDR2 SVGIG (reference sequence). The CDR3 has 14 amino acids. V shed 1 base, J shed 2 bases, and the junction held 5 bases outside the gene matches. Combining the CDR3 with reference TRBV30 and TRBJ2-7 gives the whole variable domain SQTIHQWPATLVQPVGSPLSLECTVEGTSNPNLYWYRQAAGRGLQLLFYSVGIGQISSEVPQNLSASRPQDRQFILSSKKLLLSDSGFYLCAWSAKGQTYEQYFGPGTRLTVT.

V gene TRBV4-1 combines with J gene TRBJ1-1, with 8 bases aligning to TRBD1. The CDR3 consists of 14 residues. J was trimmed by 8 bases and V by 4 bases; bases with no gene match: 9. Germline V lookup: CDR1 MGHRA, CDR2 YSYEKL. The CDR3 coding sequence is TGCGCCAGCAGCCGTTCAGGGGGCGCCGCCGAAGCTTTCTTT. It codes for CASSRSGGAAEAFF.

The chain links TRBV30 to TRBJ1-4, with 8 bases identical to TRBD1. The trim removed 6 bases at V and 8 bases at J, leaving 11 bases unmatched. Germline V gene lookup returns CDR1 GTSNPN and CDR2 SVGIG (reference sequence). The CDR3 sequence is 14 residues long. DNA of the CDR3: TGTGCCTGCGCCCCACAGGGGGACGCCGAAAAACTGTTTTTT. Protein product: CACAPQGDAEKLFF.

The chain combines TRBV4-3 with TRBJ2-1, with TRBD2 matching over 8 bases. Germline V gene sequence: CDR1 LGHNA, CDR2 YSLEER. V was clipped by 1 base and J by 10 bases; unmatched bases: 18. This CDR3 region has 18 residues. The CDR3 coding sequence is TGCGCCAGCAGCCAAGTTTTAGACCCGGGACTAGAAGGCGGCGAGCAGTTCTTC. Translated, it gives CASSQVLDPGLEGGEQFF.